This TCR beta chain derives from a study of blood T cell repertoires in COVID-19. Method: immunoSEQ multiplex PCR; TCRdb's copy keeps in-frame clones and lacks some. This table holds some 300,000 clones, roughly 91% found once. This clone appeared once. Trimming took off 6 bases at V and 5 bases at J, with 18 bases between the two ends. Germline CDR1 is SGHDT and CDR2 is YYEEEE. The CDR3 sequence is 16 residues long. The TCR originated in a woman between 55 and 75 years old in a cohort exposed to, infected with or recovered from COVID-19 (not recorded which). V is TRBV5-6 and J is TRBJ1-6; a weak D match, TRBD1 (6 bases). Material for sequencing was PBMCs or T cells enriched from blood (not recorded which). The CDR3 is CASKLTGMSNNSPLHF. As DNA, the CDR3 is TGTGCCAGCAAACTAACAGGGATGAGTAATAATTCACCCCTCCACTTT.